Below, one T cell receptor (beta chain) is given with its context. Authors' analysis steps: Reference gene primer amplification gave nucleated cell count estimates. Clones were sequenced by immunoSEQ multiplex PCR, and TCRdb holds only the in-frame ones, with some missing. V and J calls and clone size are as listed in that table; D and trimming were resolved from the DNA. The data show fewer than 50,000 clones, about 80% seen once. V lost 5 bases to trimming and J lost 2 bases; unmatched junction nucleotides: 7. The CDR3 runs 15 residues. Germline V gives CDR1 SEHNR, CDR2 FQNEAQ (reference sequence). This sample was taken from a study of blood T cell repertoires in COVID-19. Overall study: Some COVID-19 samples were acute and others convalescent; all came from the United States, Italy and Spain. Sources were T cells, B-cell-depleted T cells, or PBMCs; the material itself was cDNA or gDNA.

This clonotype was sampled from a man older than 75 with active or convalescent COVID-19. Material for sequencing was peripheral blood. V usage is TRBV7-9 and J usage is TRBJ2-7; 9 bases fit TRBD1. CDR3 nucleotides: TGTGCCAGCAGCCGTTGGGACAGGGTTCCCTACGAGCAGTACTTC. Amino acid sequence: CASSRWDRVPYEQYF.